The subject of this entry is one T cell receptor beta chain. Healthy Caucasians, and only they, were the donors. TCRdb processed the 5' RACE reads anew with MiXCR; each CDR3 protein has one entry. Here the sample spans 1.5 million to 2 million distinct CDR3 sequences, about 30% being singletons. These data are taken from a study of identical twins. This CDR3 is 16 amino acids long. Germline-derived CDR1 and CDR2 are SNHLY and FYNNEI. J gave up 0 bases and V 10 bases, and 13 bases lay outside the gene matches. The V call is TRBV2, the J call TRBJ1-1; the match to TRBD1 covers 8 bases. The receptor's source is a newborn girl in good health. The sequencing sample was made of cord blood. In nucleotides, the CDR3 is TGTGCCACCATATTAATAGACAGGGGAATGAACACTGAAGCTTTCTTT. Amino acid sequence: CATILIDRGMNTEAFF.